Listed below are T cell receptor beta chains from one sample, sequenced in a study of blood T cell repertoires in COVID-19. Clones were read by immunoSEQ multiplex PCR, and TCRdb kept only the in-frame ones, dropping some. The profile shows some 430,000 clones, about 90% of them singletons. Sequencing was performed on PBMCs or T cells enriched from blood (not recorded which). These TCRs come from a man younger than 30 who had recovered from COVID-19. CDR3s include the opening cysteine and the closing phenylalanine or tryptophan. Each record gives: V gene, clone size, D gene, J gene, CDR3 DNA, CDR3 protein. The D gene is left open where the match is weak. Expanded clones are given a class, and other clones once, few, many or no size at all.

V: TRBV24-1; size: .; D: TRBD2; J: TRBJ2-7; DNA: TGTGCCACCAGTGATTCGGGACTAGCGGGAGGTTGGGACGAGCAGTACTTC; CDR3: CATSDSGLAGGWDEQYF
V: TRBV5-1; size: .; D: .; J: TRBJ1-2; DNA: TGCGCCAGCAGCCCCCGACCGCCCAACTCGGGTGGCTACACCTTC; CDR3: CASSPRPPNSGGYTF
V: TRBV6-5; size: .; D: .; J: TRBJ2-7; DNA: TGTGCCAGCAGGCTACCTAGCGCCTACTCCTACGAGCAGTACTTC; CDR3: CASRLPSAYSYEQYF
V: TRBV5-1; size: .; D: .; J: TRBJ2-1; DNA: TGCGCCAGCAGCACCGGAGGGCACAATGAGCAGTTCTTC; CDR3: CASSTGGHNEQFF
V: TRBV3-1/TRBV3-2; size: .; D: .; J: TRBJ1-6; DNA: TGTGCCAGCAGCCAGGGTGACTTGATGGGTTCACCCCTCCACTTT; CDR3: CASSQGDLMGSPLHF
V: TRBV7-9; size: .; D: TRBD2; J: TRBJ2-4; DNA: TGTGCCAGCACCCGACTAGCGGGCATAGCCAAAAACATTCAGTACTTC; CDR3: CASTRLAGIAKNIQYF
V: TRBV4-1; size: .; D: .; J: TRBJ1-2; DNA: TGCGCCAGCAGCCAAGGACAGCAGAACTATGGCTACACCTTC; CDR3: CASSQGQQNYGYTF
V: TRBV11-2; size: .; D: .; J: TRBJ1-2; DNA: TGTGCCAGCAGCCCAGGGGTGCACTATGGCTACACCTTC; CDR3: CASSPGVHYGYTF
V: TRBV27; size: once; D: .; J: TRBJ1-5; DNA: TGTGCCAGCAGTCATAGAACAGGGCAAGGCAATCAGCCCCAGCATTTT; CDR3: CASSHRTGQGNQPQHF
V: TRBV29-1; size: .; D: .; J: TRBJ1-2; DNA: TGCAGCGTTGAAGAACGGAACTATGGCTACACCTTC; CDR3: CSVEERNYGYTF